This T cell receptor (beta chain) was found in a study of blood T cell repertoires in COVID-19. The V end was cut by 4 bases, the J end by 0 bases, with 7 bases between. The CDR3 is 15 amino acids. The V gene's germline CDR1 is MRHNA and CDR2 SNTAGT. Here immunoSEQ multiplex PCR was the method, and the copy in TCRdb shows in-frame clones only, minus some. The table shows about 45,000 clones, with 70% to 90% occurring only once. The sample comprised peripheral blood. The clonotype comes from a human donor in a cohort sampled during active COVID-19. This chain joins TRBV6-4 and TRBJ2-6, with D hard to call. This CDR3 is CASSGGVSGANVLTF. In nucleotides, the CDR3 is TGTGCCAGCAGTGGTGGAGTCTCTGGGGCCAACGTCCTGACTTTC.